The subject of this entry is one TCR beta chain. Its antigen is as yet unknown. Assay: immunoSEQ multiplex PCR; the TCRdb copy retains only in-frame clones and omits some. The profile covers around 6,400 clones, with about 74% appearing a single time and just under 6.5% taken by the ten largest. Normal lung sampling was at least 3 cm from the tumour, as distant as possible. The sample originates from a study of immune cell composition in non-small cell lung cancer. The V gene's germline CDR1 is KGHSH and CDR2 LQKENI. V shed 2 bases and J 4 bases; nucleotides not matched to a gene: 3. This CDR3 has 15 amino acids. Overall study findings and caveats: Tumour-associated clones >0.5% occurred in roughly 30% of adenocarcinomas, approximately 79% of squamous. TIL tumour reactivity correlated with maximal tumour-associated clone frequency in adenocarcinoma.

The TCR was taken from a human donor with non-small cell lung cancer. The sequenced material came from non-adjacent lung tissue. V usage is TRBV18 and J usage is TRBJ2-3; 10 bases are shared with TRBD2. CDR3 bases: TGTGCCAGCTCACCAACTAGCGGGGTAGCAGATACGCAGTATTTT. Amino acids: CASSPTSGVADTQYF.